This entry lists 22 T cell receptor beta chains sequenced from one sample in a study of blood T cell repertoires in COVID-19. Sequenced by immunoSEQ multiplex PCR; TCRdb stores in-frame clones only, minus some. The data show about 140,000 clones, 75% to 80% seen once. Input material: PBMCs or T cells enriched from blood (not recorded which). Receptors were obtained from a woman aged 45-59 years who had recovered from COVID-19.

This chain uses TRBV7-8 with TRBJ1-5; 7 bases fit TRBD1. This CDR3 has 16 residues. V lost 5 bases, J lost 9 bases, and 16 bases stayed unmatched. The germline V gene has CDR1 SGHVS and CDR2 FQNEAQ. The CDR3 loop reads CASSEIGTEFGLPQHF. Written as DNA, the CDR3 is TGTGCCAGCAGCGAAATCGGGACAGAATTCGGTCTGCCCCAGCATTTT.

This chain links TRBV5-4 with TRBJ1-1; D uncertain. This CDR3 comprises 11 residues. Germline V gives CDR1 SGHNT, CDR2 YYREEE (reference sequence). The V and J ends lost 1 base and 8 bases respectively, with 6 bases between them. CDR3 in amino acids: CASSLRREAFF. The CDR3 nucleotides read TGTGCCAGCAGCTTGCGCAGGGAAGCTTTCTTT.

Only a few counts were recorded for this clone. The genes are TRBV10-3 and TRBJ2-7; D ambiguous. With 7 bases removed from V and 3 bases from J, the gap between germline ends came to 10 bases. The CDR3 spans 12 residues. Germline CDR1 reads ENHRY; CDR2 reads SYGVKD. CDR3: CAIMRLNYEQYF. The CDR3 DNA sequence: TGTGCCATCATGCGGCTGAACTACGAGCAGTACTTC.

This clone turned up a few times. The rearrangement joins TRBV6-5 to TRBJ1-4, with D perhaps TRBD1 (5 bases). The CDR3 runs 15 residues. The germline gives CDR1 MNHEY, CDR2 SVGAGI. Trimming took 5 bases from V and 7 from J, leaving 17 bases between them. DNA for the CDR3: TGTGCCAGCAGTCCGAACGAAGGGGAATCTGAAAAACTGTTTTTT. Translating it yields CASSPNEGESEKLFF.

The V and J genes are TRBV7-9 and TRBJ1-5, with D uncertain. From germline, CDR1 is SEHNR and CDR2 FQNEAQ (reference sequence). V shed 5 bases and J shed 4 bases, with 15 bases lying between them. The CDR3 covers 15 residues. The CDR3 spells CASSPGNGINQPQHF. The CDR3 coding sequence is TGTGCCAGCAGCCCTGGAAACGGGATAAATCAGCCCCAGCATTTT.

This clone was picked up one time. The chain employs TRBV5-1 and TRBJ2-1; 14 bases match TRBD2. The CDR3 extends over 16 amino acids. The V and J ends lost 7 bases and 4 bases, in that order; junction bases with no gene match: 7. The germline V gene has CDR1 SGHRS and CDR2 YFSETQ. CDR3 region: CASHGTSGRRYNEQFF. The CDR3 bases are TGCGCCAGCCACGGGACTAGCGGGAGAAGATACAATGAGCAGTTCTTC.

J is TRBJ2-7 and V is TRBV7-2; 10 bases align to TRBD2. The junction had 3 bases not matched to a gene; V was cut back by 2 bases and J by 2 bases. The CDR3 extends over 15 amino acids. Germline assignment: CDR1 SGHTA and CDR2 FQGNSA. The CDR3 nucleotides are TGTGCCAGCAGCTTATCCGGGACTAGCGCCTACGAGCAGTACTTC. Its protein is CASSLSGTSAYEQYF.

The chain uses TRBV2 and TRBJ1-6; no clear D. Per the germline V gene, CDR1 is SNHLY and CDR2 is FYNNEI. The CDR3 sequence is 16 residues long. Trimming pared 4 bases from V and 0 bases from J, leaving 10 bases between. DNA of the CDR3: TGTGCCAGCAGTGTAGCAGCGAGCTCCTATAATTCACCCCTCCACTTT. This encodes CASSVAASSYNSPLHF.

This rearrangement joins TRBV2 to TRBJ2-1; the match to TRBD2 covers 8 bases. The CDR3 sequence is 14 residues long. In germline, CDR1 is SNHLY, CDR2 FYNNEI. J lost 0 bases, V lost 10 bases, and 5 bases had no gene match. CDR3 protein: CANQRGSSYNEQFF. CDR3 coding DNA: TGTGCCAACCAGCGGGGGAGCTCCTACAATGAGCAGTTCTTC. Together with reference TRBV2 and TRBJ2-1, the CDR3 gives the full variable domain: EPEVTQTPSHQVTQMGQEVILRCVPISNHLYFYWYRQILGQKVEFLVSFYNNEISEKSEIFDDQFSVERPDGSNFTLKIRSTKLEDSAMYFCANQRGSSYNEQFFGPGTRLTVL.

This clone was seen only a few times. The chain links TRBV7-2 to TRBJ1-4; no definite D call. CDR1 is SGHTA, CDR2 FQGNSA, per germline. The CDR3 is made up of 14 amino acids. The V and J ends lost 5 bases and 5 bases respectively, with 12 bases between them. This CDR3 is CASSASRGNEKLFF. The DNA for the CDR3 is TGTGCCAGCAGCGCATCCCGAGGGAATGAAAAACTGTTTTTT. The full variable domain, completed using reference TRBV7-2 and TRBJ1-4, is GAGVSQSPSNKVTEKGKDVELRCDPISGHTALYWYRQSLGQGLEFLIYFQGNSAPDKSGLPSDRFSAERTGGSVSTLTIQRTQQEDSAVYLCASSASRGNEKLFFGSGTQLSVL.

There are a few counts of this clone. This chain uses TRBV5-4 with TRBJ2-7; 13 nucleotides line up with TRBD2. There are 14 residues in the CDR3. In germline, CDR1 is SGHNT, CDR2 YYREEE (reference sequence). The V and J ends lost 1 base and 7 bases, in that order; junction bases with no gene match: 2. The CDR3 sequence: CASSLKLAGGEQYF. In DNA form, the CDR3 reads TGTGCCAGCAGCTTGAAACTAGCGGGGGGGGAGCAGTACTTC. The full variable domain, in which reference TRBV5-4 and TRBJ2-7 provide the parts outside the CDR3, is ETGVTQSPTHLIKTRGQQVTLRCSSQSGHNTVSWYQQALGQGPQFIFQYYREEENGRGNFPPRFSGLQFPNYSSELNVNALELDDSALYLCASSLKLAGGEQYFGPGTRLTVT.

The genes are TRBV3-1 (or the pseudogene TRBV3-2) and TRBJ1-6; D remains ambiguous. Trimming cost V 4 bases and J 4 bases, with 5 bases left between them. This CDR3 contains 13 residues. Germline CDR1 reads LGHDT; CDR2 reads YNNKEL (reference sequence). This CDR3 is CASSPGYNSPLHF. CDR3 bases: TGTGCCAGCAGCCCCGGGTATAATTCACCCCTCCACTTT.

This chain joins TRBV3-1 (or the pseudogene TRBV3-2) and TRBJ1-6; 7 bases fit TRBD1. Per germline, CDR1 LGHDT and CDR2 YNNKEL (reference sequence). The CDR3 is 17 residues long. Unmatched junction bases numbered 10, after V lost 4 bases and J lost 4 bases. CDR3 protein: CASSRALPGQYNSPLHF. The CDR3 DNA follows: TGTGCCAGCAGCCGAGCTCTCCCGGGACAGTATAATTCACCCCTCCACTTT.

The chain is built from TRBV6-5 and TRBJ2-5; D is perhaps TRBD2 (5 bases). Germline V gene data show CDR1 as MNHEY and CDR2 as SVGAGI. The CDR3 runs to 14 residues. Trimming left V 6 bases short and J 1 base short, with 12 bases between. Written as DNA, the CDR3 is TGTGCCAGCAGCCGCGGGTCGTCCCAAGAGACCCAGTACTTC. Encoded protein: CASSRGSSQETQYF.

The V and J genes are TRBV11-2 and TRBJ1-5, with TRBD1 matching over 7 bases. The trim removed 5 bases at V and 9 bases at J, leaving 7 bases unmatched. There are 13 residues in the CDR3. In germline, CDR1 is SGHAT, CDR2 FQNNGV. This CDR3 reads CASSQGGPRPQHF. CDR3 DNA sequence: TGTGCCAGCAGCCAGGGGGGACCTAGGCCCCAGCATTTT.

This chain connects TRBV24-1 to TRBJ2-1; D possibly corresponds to TRBD2 (6 bases). Germline lookup yields CDR1 KGHDR and CDR2 SFDVKD. Trimming stripped 0 bases from V and 9 bases from J, with 11 bases between. The CDR3 is 14 residues long. The CDR3 region has the DNA TGTGCCACCAGTGATTTGGGGGGGTCAGGTGAGCAGTTCTTC. It translates to CATSDLGGSGEQFF.

J is TRBJ2-3 and V is TRBV21-1; the listed D gene, TRBD2, was not tested against the DNA. TRBV21-1 is listed as a pseudogene. The CDR3 totals 13 residues. The CDR3 region has the DNA TGTGCCAGCAGCCTAAATTGGACAGATACGCAGTATTTT. As protein: CASSLNWTDTQYF.

The CDR3 here is CASAAGRTDTQYF. CDR3 coding DNA: TGTGCCAGCGCCGCAGGGCGCACAGATACGCAGTATTTT. The rearrangement uses TRBV6-5 and TRBJ2-3; tentative D call: TRBD1 (5 bases). The CDR3 is 13 residues long. Germline values: CDR1 MNHEY, CDR2 SVGAGI. Deletions cut 8 bases from V and 1 base from J, with 10 bases between.

This clone has just one count. The chain joins TRBV9 to TRBJ2-3; D is ambiguous. The V end was cut by 2 bases, the J end by 5 bases, with 9 bases between. This CDR3 contains 13 residues. Germline V gives CDR1 SGDLS, CDR2 YYNGEE. CDR3 loop: CASSVSQKDTQYF. CDR3 nucleotide sequence: TGTGCCAGCAGCGTCTCCCAGAAAGATACGCAGTATTTT.

The chain has TRBV29-1 and TRBJ1-1, with D possibly being TRBD1 (5 bases). Germline loops: CDR1 SQVTM, CDR2 ANQGSEA. The CDR3 is 13 residues long. V was trimmed by 7 bases and J by 1 base, leaving 13 bases between them. The CDR3 nucleotides are TGCAGCGACGCACAGGAATCGAACACTGAAGCTTTCTTT. Protein: CSDAQESNTEAFF.

The J gene is TRBJ1-1, the V gene TRBV19; 7 nucleotides align to TRBD1. CDR3 length: 14 amino acids. Trimming at V came to 8 bases and at J to 7 bases, leaving 13 bases not matched to a gene. The germline V gene has CDR1 LNHDA and CDR2 SQIVND (reference sequence). CDR3 sequence (DNA): TGTGCCAGTCGAATCTCGGGACAGAATGTTGAAGCTTTCTTT. It yields the protein CASRISGQNVEAFF. Full variable domain (outside the CDR3, taken from reference TRBV19 and TRBJ1-1): DGGITQSPKYLFRKEGQNVTLSCEQNLNHDAMYWYRQDPGQGLRLIYYSQIVNDFQKGDIAEGYSVSREKKESFPLTVTSAQKNPTAFYLCASRISGQNVEAFFGQGTRLTVV.

The V and J genes are TRBV18 and TRBJ1-2, with TRBD1 matching over 7 bases. CDR3 size: 15 residues. Germline V gives CDR1 KGHSH, CDR2 LQKENI. V lost 6 bases, J lost 2 bases, and 9 bases stayed unmatched. CDR3 loop: CASSRVRGSNYGYTF. The CDR3 DNA is TGTGCCAGCTCTCGCGTCAGGGGGTCGAACTATGGCTACACCTTC.